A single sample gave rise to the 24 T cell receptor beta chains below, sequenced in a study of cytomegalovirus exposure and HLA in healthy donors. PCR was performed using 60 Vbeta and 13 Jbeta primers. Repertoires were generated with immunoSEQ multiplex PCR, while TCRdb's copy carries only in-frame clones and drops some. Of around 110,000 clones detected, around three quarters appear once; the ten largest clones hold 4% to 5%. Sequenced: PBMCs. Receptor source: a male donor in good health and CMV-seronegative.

CDR3 bases: TGTGCCGTTGGGCGGCGGGAGGGCCTCGACGAGCAGTACTTC. It encodes CAVGRREGLDEQYF. The rearrangement uses TRBV7-7 and TRBJ2-7; 9 positions match TRBD2. With V trimmed by 11 bases and J by 5 bases, 13 bases remained unmatched. Per the germline V gene, CDR1 is SSHAT and CDR2 is FNYEAQ (reference sequence). CDR3 length: 14 amino acids.

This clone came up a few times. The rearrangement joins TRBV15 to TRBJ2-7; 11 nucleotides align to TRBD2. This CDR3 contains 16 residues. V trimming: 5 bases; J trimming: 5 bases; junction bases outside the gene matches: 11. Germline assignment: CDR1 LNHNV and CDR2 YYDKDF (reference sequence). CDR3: CATSLGLAGAQNEQYF. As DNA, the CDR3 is TGTGCCACCAGCTTAGGACTAGCGGGCGCCCAGAACGAGCAGTACTTC.

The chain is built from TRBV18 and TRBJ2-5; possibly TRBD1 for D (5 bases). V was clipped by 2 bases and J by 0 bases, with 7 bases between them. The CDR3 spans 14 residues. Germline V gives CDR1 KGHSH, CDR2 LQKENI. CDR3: CASSPGAYQETQYF. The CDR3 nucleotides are TGTGCCAGCTCACCAGGGGCCTACCAAGAGACCCAGTACTTC. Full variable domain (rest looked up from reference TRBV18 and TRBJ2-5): NAGVMQNPRHLVRRRGQEARLRCSPMKGHSHVYWYRQLPEEGLKFMVYLQKENIIDESGMPKERFSAEFPKEGPSILRIQQVVRGDSAAYFCASSPGAYQETQYFGPGTRLLVL.

The CDR3 protein is CASFPPGGGPYEQYF. CDR3 in DNA: TGTGCCAGCTTCCCCCCGGGCGGGGGGCCCTACGAGCAGTACTTC. The rearrangement uses TRBV6-8 and TRBJ2-7, with 8 bases identical to TRBD2. The length of the CDR3 is 15 residues. The junction had 11 bases not matched to a gene; V was cut back by 8 bases and J by 2 bases. The germline CDR1 and CDR2 sequences are MNHGY and SAAAGT.

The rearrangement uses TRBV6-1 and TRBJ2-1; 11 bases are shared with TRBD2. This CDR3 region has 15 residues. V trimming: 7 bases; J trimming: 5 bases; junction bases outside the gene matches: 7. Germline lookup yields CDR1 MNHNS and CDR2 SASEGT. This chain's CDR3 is CASNWLAGGHNEQFF. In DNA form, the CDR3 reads TGTGCCAGCAACTGGCTAGCGGGAGGCCACAATGAGCAGTTCTTC.

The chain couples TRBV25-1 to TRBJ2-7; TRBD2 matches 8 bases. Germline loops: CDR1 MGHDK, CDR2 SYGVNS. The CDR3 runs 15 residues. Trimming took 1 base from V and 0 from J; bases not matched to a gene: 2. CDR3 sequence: CASSEWAGGSYEQYF. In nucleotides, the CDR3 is TGTGCCAGCAGTGAATGGGCGGGGGGCTCCTACGAGCAGTACTTC.

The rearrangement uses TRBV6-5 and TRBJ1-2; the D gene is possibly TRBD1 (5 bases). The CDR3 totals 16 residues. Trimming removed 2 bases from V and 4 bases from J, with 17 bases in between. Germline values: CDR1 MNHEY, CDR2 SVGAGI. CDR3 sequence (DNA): TGTGCCAGCAGTTACGGGGCAAGAGCCCGCTTCTATGGCTACACCTTC. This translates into CASSYGARARFYGYTF.

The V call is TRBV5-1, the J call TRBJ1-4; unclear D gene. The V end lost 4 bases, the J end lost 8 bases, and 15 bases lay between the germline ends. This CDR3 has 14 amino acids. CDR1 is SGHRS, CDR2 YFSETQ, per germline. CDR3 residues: CASSPAGGREKLFF. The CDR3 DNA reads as TGCGCCAGCAGCCCCGCAGGAGGACGGGAAAAACTGTTTTTT.

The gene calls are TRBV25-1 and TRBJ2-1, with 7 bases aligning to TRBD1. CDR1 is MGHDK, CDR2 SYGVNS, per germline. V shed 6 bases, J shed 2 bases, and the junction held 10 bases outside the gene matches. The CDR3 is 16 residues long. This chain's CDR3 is CASSEHRGDTYNEQFF. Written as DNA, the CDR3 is TGTGCCAGCAGCGAACACAGGGGAGACACCTACAATGAGCAGTTCTTC.

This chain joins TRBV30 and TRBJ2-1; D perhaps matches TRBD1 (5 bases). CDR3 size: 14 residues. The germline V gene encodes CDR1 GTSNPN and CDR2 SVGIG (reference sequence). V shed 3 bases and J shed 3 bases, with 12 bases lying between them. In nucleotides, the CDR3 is TGTGCCTGGAGCGACTGGGGCTTCTACAATGAGCAGTTCTTC. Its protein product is CAWSDWGFYNEQFF. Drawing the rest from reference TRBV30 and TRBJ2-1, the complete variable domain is SQTIHQWPATLVQPVGSPLSLECTVEGTSNPNLYWYRQAAGRGLQLLFYSVGIGQISSEVPQNLSASRPQDRQFILSSKKLLLSDSGFYLCAWSDWGFYNEQFFGPGTRLTVL.

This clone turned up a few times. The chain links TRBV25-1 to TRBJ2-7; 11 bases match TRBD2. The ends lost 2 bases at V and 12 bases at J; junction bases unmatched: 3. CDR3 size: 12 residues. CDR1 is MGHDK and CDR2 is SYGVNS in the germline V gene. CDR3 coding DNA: TGTGCCAGCAGTGAACTAGCGGGAGGTACGTACTTC. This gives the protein CASSELAGGTYF.

The CDR3 bases are TGCGCCAGCAGCTCCGGGACAAAGAACACCGGGGAGCTGTTTTTT. It is translated as CASSSGTKNTGELFF. V gene TRBV5-1 combines with J gene TRBJ2-2, with D possibly matching TRBD1 (6 bases). Trimming cost V 3 bases and J 1 base, with 10 bases left between them. From germline, CDR1 is SGHRS and CDR2 YFSETQ. The CDR3 contains 15 residues.

The CDR3 nucleotides read TGTGCCTGGAGTGTAAGACAGGGCTGGGAGACCCAGTACTTC. Protein sequence: CAWSVRQGWETQYF. This sequence joins TRBV30 and TRBJ2-5; 7 bases align to TRBD1. The CDR3 has 14 residues. V lost 0 bases and J lost 5; bases outside the gene matches: 6. From germline, CDR1 is GTSNPN and CDR2 SVGIG (reference sequence). Supplemented by reference TRBV30 and TRBJ2-5, the full variable domain reads SQTIHQWPATLVQPVGSPLSLECTVEGTSNPNLYWYRQAAGRGLQLLFYSVGIGQISSEVPQNLSASRPQDRQFILSSKKLLLSDSGFYLCAWSVRQGWETQYFGPGTRLLVL.

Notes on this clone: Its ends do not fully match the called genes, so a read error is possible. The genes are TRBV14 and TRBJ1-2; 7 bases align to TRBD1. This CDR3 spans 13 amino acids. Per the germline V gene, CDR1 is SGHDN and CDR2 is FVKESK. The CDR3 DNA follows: TGTGCCAGCAGCTACAGGGGAATAGTTGGCTACAACTTC. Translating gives CASSYRGIVGYNF.

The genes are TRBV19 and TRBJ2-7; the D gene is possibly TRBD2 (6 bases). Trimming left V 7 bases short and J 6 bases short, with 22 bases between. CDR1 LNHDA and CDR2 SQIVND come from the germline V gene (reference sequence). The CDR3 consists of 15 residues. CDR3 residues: CASNIGGTALGEQYF. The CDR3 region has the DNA TGTGCCAGTAACATCGGCGGGACCGCTCTCGGCGAGCAGTACTTC.

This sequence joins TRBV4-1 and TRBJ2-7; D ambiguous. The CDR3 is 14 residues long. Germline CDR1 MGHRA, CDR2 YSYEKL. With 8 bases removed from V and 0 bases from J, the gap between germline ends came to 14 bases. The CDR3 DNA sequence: TGCGCCAGCCGCTCCACAGTGAGCTCCTACGAGCAGTACTTC. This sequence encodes CASRSTVSSYEQYF.

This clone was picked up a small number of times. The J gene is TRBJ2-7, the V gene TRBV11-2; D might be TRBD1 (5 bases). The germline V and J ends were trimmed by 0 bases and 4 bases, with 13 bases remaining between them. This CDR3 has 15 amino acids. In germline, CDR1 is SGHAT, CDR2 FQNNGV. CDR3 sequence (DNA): TGTGCCAGCAGCTTAGAAAGGGGTCCGAGATACGAGCAGTACTTC. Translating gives CASSLERGPRYEQYF.

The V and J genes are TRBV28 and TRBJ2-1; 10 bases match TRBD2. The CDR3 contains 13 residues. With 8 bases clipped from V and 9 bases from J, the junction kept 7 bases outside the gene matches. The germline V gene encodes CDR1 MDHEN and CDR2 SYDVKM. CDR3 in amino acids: CASGLAGAIEQFF. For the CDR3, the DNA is TGTGCCAGCGGGCTAGCGGGAGCTATTGAGCAGTTCTTC.

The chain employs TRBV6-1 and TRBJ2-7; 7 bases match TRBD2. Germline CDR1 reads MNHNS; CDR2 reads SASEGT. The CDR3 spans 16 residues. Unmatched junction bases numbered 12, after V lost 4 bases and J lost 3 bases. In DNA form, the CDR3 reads TGTGCCAGCAGTGGGTACCAGCGGGACCGTCACTACGAGCAGTACTTC. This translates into CASSGYQRDRHYEQYF.

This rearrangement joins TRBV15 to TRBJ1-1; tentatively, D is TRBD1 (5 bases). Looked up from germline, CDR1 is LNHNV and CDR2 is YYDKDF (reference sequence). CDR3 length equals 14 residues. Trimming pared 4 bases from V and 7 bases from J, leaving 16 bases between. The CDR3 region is CATSTPQAWGEAFF. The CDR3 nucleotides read TGTGCCACCAGCACCCCACAGGCTTGGGGTGAAGCTTTCTTT.

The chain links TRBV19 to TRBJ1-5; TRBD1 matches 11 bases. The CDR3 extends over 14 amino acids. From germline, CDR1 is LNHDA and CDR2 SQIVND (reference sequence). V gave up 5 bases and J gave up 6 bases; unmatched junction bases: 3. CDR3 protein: CASSGQGAGQPQHF. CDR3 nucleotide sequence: TGTGCCAGTAGTGGACAGGGGGCAGGTCAGCCCCAGCATTTT. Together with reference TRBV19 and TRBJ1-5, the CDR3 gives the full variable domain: DGGITQSPKYLFRKEGQNVTLSCEQNLNHDAMYWYRQDPGQGLRLIYYSQIVNDFQKGDIAEGYSVSREKKESFPLTVTSAQKNPTAFYLCASSGQGAGQPQHFGDGTRLSIL.

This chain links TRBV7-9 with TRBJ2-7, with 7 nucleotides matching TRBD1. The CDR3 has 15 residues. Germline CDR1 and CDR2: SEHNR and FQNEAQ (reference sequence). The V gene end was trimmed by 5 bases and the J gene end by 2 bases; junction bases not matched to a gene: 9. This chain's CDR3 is CASSPTRDRAYEQYF. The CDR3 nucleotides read TGTGCCAGCAGCCCGACCCGGGACAGAGCCTACGAGCAGTACTTC. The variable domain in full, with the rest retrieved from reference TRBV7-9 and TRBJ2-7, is DTGVSQNPRHKITKRGQNVTFRCDPISEHNRLYWYRQTLGQGPEFLTYFQNEAQLEKSRLLSDRFSAERPKGSFSTLEIQRTEQGDSAMYLCASSPTRDRAYEQYFGPGTRLTVT.

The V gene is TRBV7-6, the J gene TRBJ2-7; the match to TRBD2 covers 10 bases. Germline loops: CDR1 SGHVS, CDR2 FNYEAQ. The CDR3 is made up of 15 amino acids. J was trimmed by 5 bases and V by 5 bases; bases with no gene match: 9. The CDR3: CASSPNLAGVHEQYF. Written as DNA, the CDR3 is TGTGCCAGCAGCCCCAACCTAGCGGGAGTCCACGAGCAGTACTTC.

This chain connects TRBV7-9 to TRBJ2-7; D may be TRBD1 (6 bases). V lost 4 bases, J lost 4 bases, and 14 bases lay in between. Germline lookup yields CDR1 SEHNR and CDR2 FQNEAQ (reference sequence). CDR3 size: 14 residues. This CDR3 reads CASSYGQPAYEQYF. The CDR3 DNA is TGTGCCAGCAGCTACGGACAGCCTGCGTACGAGCAGTACTTC.